This TCR beta chain was captured in a study of T cell responses to AZD1222 COVID-19 vaccine. Method: immunoSEQ multiplex PCR; TCRdb's copy keeps in-frame clones and lacks some. The table has roughly 200,000 clones, around 90% seen once. Germline CDR1 and CDR2: ENHRY and SYGVKD. V lost 11 bases and J lost 5, with 12 bases in between. The CDR3 sequence is 12 residues long. Concerning this clone: No antigen is known for it.

Whole-study results and caveats: Repertoires were obtained solely post-peak T cell response.

The TCR was taken from an adult who received the MenACWY meningococcal vaccine as a control. The chain has TRBV10-3 and TRBJ2-2; the D is unclear. The sample consisted of peripheral blood, taken 28 days after the second dose of the MenACWY control vaccine. CDR3 sequence (DNA): TGTGCCGGTGGCCTGGTGACCGGGGAGCTGTTTTTT. It yields the protein CAGGLVTGELFF.